Shown below are 8 T cell receptor beta chains from a single sample sequenced in a study of beta chain features in type 1 diabetes. Of the isolated RNA, all was reverse transcribed, and so the sequenced material was expressed TCRB transcripts. The protocol was immunoSEQ multiplex PCR, while the TCRdb copy is restricted to in-frame clones and leaves out a portion. The sample has under 400,000 clones; around 15% are singletons. The sequenced sample was central memory CD4+ T cells from blood. The receptor set was obtained from a man aged 30 to 45 in good health.

This sequence joins TRBV29-1 and TRBJ1-1; no reliable D call. The CDR3 totals 12 residues. In germline, CDR1 is SQVTM, CDR2 ANQGSEA. The ends were cut back, 7 bases at V and 9 bases at J, with 18 bases in the middle. Written as DNA, the CDR3 is TGCAGCGGGCTTAGCGGTTTGCACAAAGCTTTCTTT. It specifies CSGLSGLHKAFF.

This chain links TRBV15 with TRBJ1-4; no clear D gene. Germline CDR1 LNHNV, CDR2 YYDKDF (reference sequence). The CDR3 covers 14 residues. V lost 3 bases, J lost 8 bases, and 13 bases lay in between. Written as DNA, the CDR3 is TGTGCCACCAGCAGGGGCCCCCCGGGGGAAAAACTGTTTTTT. Protein product: CATSRGPPGEKLFF.

The chain is built from TRBV4-1 and TRBJ2-1, with 7 bases that match TRBD2. Germline CDR1 is MGHRA and CDR2 is YSYEKL. This CDR3 comprises 16 residues. The junction had 4 bases not matched to a gene; V was cut back by 1 base and J by 1 base. CDR3 residues: CASSQAPAGSYNEQFF. As DNA, the CDR3 is TGCGCCAGCAGCCAAGCTCCAGCGGGGTCCTACAATGAGCAGTTCTTC.

The chain couples TRBV30 to TRBJ1-5; 9 bases fit TRBD1. The CDR3 runs to 14 residues. V lost 5 bases to trimming and J lost 3 bases; unmatched junction nucleotides: 5. CDR1 and CDR2 (germline): GTSNPN, SVGIG (reference sequence). The CDR3 here is CAWSDRGNNQPQHF. The CDR3 nucleotides are TGTGCCTGGTCGGACAGGGGAAACAATCAGCCCCAGCATTTT.

The V gene is TRBV7-2, the J gene TRBJ1-4; TRBD1 might be the D (5 bases). Germline V gene lookup returns CDR1 SGHTA and CDR2 FQGNSA. The CDR3 totals 12 residues. The V gene lost 1 base and the J gene lost 14 bases, with 11 bases spanning the gap. CDR3 sequence (DNA): TGTGCCAGCAGCTTAGTGGGGGGAAGGCTGTTTTTT. This sequence encodes CASSLVGGRLFF.

The chain couples TRBV5-6 to TRBJ2-1; D is possibly TRBD2 (6 bases). The CDR3 covers 16 residues. V was cut by 4 bases and J by 2 bases, with 16 bases left in between. Germline V CDR1 and CDR2: SGHDT, YYEEEE. As DNA, the CDR3 is TGTGCCAGCAGCGATTTAGCGGTTCACACCTACAATGAGCAGTTCTTC. Protein product: CASSDLAVHTYNEQFF.

The chain has TRBV9 and TRBJ1-6; D gene unclear. V shed 0 bases and J shed 8 bases, with 6 bases lying between them. The CDR3 covers 13 residues. Germline V gives CDR1 SGDLS, CDR2 YYNGEE. Here the CDR3 DNA reads TGTGCCAGCAGCGTAGAAGGGTATTCACCCCTCCACTTT. Encoded protein: CASSVEGYSPLHF.

This clone was counted a few times. This chain uses TRBV4-2 with TRBJ2-1; no reliable D call. The germline CDR1 and CDR2 sequences are LGHNA and YNFKEQ. The CDR3 runs to 15 residues. Trimming cost V 0 bases and J 5 bases, with 11 bases left between them. CDR3 nucleotide sequence: TGTGCCAGCAGCCAAGAACAACACGCCAACAATGAGCAGTTCTTC. Protein: CASSQEQHANNEQFF.